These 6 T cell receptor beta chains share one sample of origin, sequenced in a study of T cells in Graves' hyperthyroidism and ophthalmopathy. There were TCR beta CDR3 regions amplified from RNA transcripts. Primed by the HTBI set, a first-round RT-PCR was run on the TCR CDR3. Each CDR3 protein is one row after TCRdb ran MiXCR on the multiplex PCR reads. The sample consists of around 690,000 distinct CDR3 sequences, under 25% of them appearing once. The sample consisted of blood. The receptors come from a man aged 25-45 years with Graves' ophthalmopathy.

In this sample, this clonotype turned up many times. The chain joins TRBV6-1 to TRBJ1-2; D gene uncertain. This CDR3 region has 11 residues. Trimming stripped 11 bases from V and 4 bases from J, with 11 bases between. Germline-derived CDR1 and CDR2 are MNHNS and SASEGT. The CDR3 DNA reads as TGTGCCTCGGACTATTTCTATGGCTACACCTTC. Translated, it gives CASDYFYGYTF.

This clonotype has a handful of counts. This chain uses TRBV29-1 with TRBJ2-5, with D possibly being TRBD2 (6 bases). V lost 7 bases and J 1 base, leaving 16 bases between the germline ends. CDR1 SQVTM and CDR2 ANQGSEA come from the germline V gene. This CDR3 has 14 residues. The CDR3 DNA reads TGCAGCGGATGGGGCGGCGGGATCCAAGAGACCCAGTACTTC. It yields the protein CSGWGGGIQETQYF.

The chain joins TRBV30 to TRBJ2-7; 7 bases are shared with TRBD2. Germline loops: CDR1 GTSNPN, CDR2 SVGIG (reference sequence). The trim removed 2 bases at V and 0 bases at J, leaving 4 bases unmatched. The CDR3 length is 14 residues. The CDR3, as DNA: TGTGCCTGGAGTAGGGGCGGGAGCTCCTACGAGCAGTACTTC. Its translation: CAWSRGGSSYEQYF.

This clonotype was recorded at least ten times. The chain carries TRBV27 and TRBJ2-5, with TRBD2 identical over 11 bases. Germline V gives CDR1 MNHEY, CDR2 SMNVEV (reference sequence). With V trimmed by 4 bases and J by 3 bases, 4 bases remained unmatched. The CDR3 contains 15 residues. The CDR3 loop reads CASSSGLAVEETQYF. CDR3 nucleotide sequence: TGTGCCAGCAGTTCGGGACTAGCGGTCGAAGAGACCCAGTACTTC.

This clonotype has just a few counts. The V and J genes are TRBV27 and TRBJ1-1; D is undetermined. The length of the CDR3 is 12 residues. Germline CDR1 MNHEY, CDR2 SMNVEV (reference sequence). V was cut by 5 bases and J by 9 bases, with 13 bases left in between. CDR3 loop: CASSQNGFKAFF. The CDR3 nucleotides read TGTGCCAGCAGTCAAAACGGGTTTAAAGCTTTCTTT.

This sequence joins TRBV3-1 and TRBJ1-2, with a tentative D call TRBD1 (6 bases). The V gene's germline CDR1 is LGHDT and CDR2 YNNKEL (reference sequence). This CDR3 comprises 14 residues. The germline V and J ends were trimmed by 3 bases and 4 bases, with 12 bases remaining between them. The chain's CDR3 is CASSQRTVSYGYTF. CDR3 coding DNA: TGTGCCAGCAGCCAGCGGACAGTCTCCTATGGCTACACCTTC.